A single sample is the source of the 8 T cell receptor beta chains below, sequenced in a study of T cells in Graves' hyperthyroidism and ophthalmopathy. The TCR beta CDR3 regions underwent amplification using RNA transcripts as the source. First-round RT-PCR with HTBI primers amplified the TCR CDR3 region. TCRdb re-derived calls from the multiplex PCR reads in MiXCR, one entry per CDR3 protein. The sample contains about 200,000 distinct CDR3 sequences, roughly a sixth of which appear only once. The sample taken for sequencing was blood. The receptors were sampled from a woman aged 45-59 years with Graves' hyperthyroidism.

This chain uses TRBV27 with TRBJ1-2; D unclear. This CDR3 contains 14 residues. Germline CDR1 reads MNHEY; CDR2 reads SMNVEV (reference sequence). V dropped 6 bases and J dropped 2 bases, with 13 bases sitting between them. This chain's CDR3 is CASSPTGPNYGYTF. In DNA form, the CDR3 reads TGTGCCAGCAGCCCGACGGGTCCAAACTATGGCTACACCTTC.

This clonotype has just a few counts. V usage is TRBV28 and J usage is TRBJ1-5, with D uncertain. Germline lookup yields CDR1 MDHEN and CDR2 SYDVKM. The CDR3 extends over 14 amino acids. Trimming stripped 5 bases from V and 2 bases from J, with 10 bases between. The CDR3 DNA sequence: TGTGCCAGCAGTGGCCCGTACGGCAATCAGCCCCAGCATTTT. This sequence encodes CASSGPYGNQPQHF.

Many counts were recorded for this clonotype. The V and J genes are TRBV3-1 and TRBJ2-1, with unresolved D. The CDR3 runs 15 residues. Per the germline V gene, CDR1 is LGHDT and CDR2 is YNNKEL (reference sequence). The germline V and J ends were trimmed by 1 base and 0 bases, with 7 bases remaining between them. The CDR3 sequence: CASSQAQVSYNEQFF. The CDR3 nucleotides are TGTGCCAGCAGCCAAGCTCAGGTCTCCTACAATGAGCAGTTCTTC.

The chain joins TRBV6-1 to TRBJ1-4; D perhaps matches TRBD1 (5 bases). Per germline, CDR1 MNHNS and CDR2 SASEGT. The V end was cut by 2 bases, the J end by 0 bases, with 10 bases between. The CDR3 extends over 16 amino acids. The CDR3 DNA follows: TGTGCCAGCAGTGAACCGTACAGGTCAACTAATGAAAAACTGTTTTTT. Translated, it gives CASSEPYRSTNEKLFF.

This chain links TRBV29-1 with TRBJ2-7; D remains ambiguous. Germline loops: CDR1 SQVTM, CDR2 ANQGSEA. The germline V and J ends were trimmed by 0 bases and 6 bases, with 15 bases remaining between them. CDR3 size: 14 residues. CDR3 region: CSVEDRPITGEQYF. CDR3 DNA sequence: TGCAGCGTTGAAGATCGCCCGATTACGGGCGAGCAGTACTTC.

This clonotype was observed many times. This chain links TRBV2 with TRBJ1-1; D may be TRBD1 (5 bases). The V gene's germline CDR1 is SNHLY and CDR2 FYNNEI. V lost 7 bases to trimming and J lost 3 bases, with 12 bases between them. This CDR3 contains 13 residues. CDR3 in DNA: TGTGCCAGCAACTACAGGAGCTACACTGAAGCTTTCTTT. Protein sequence: CASNYRSYTEAFF.

V is TRBV20-1 and J is TRBJ2-1; the match to TRBD2 covers 13 bases. This CDR3 is built from 17 residues. The germline CDR1 and CDR2 sequences are DFQATT and SNEGSKA (reference sequence). J lost 3 bases, V lost 4 bases, and 9 bases had no gene match. This CDR3 is CSATPGLAGLHYNEQFF. In nucleotides, the CDR3 is TGCAGTGCTACACCGGGACTAGCGGGACTCCACTACAATGAGCAGTTCTTC.

A note on this clonotype: This sequence may be a read error, since a much larger clone differs from it by one base. The V call is TRBV2, the J call TRBJ2-4; maybe TRBD1 (5 bases). Germline V gives CDR1 SNHLY, CDR2 FYNNEI. The length of the CDR3 is 13 residues. The CDR3, as DNA: TGTGCCAGCAGTGATCGGAATATGGACATTCAGTGCTTC. Translated, it gives CASSDRNMDIQCF.